What follows is one T cell receptor beta chain and its context. Germline V gene sequence: CDR1 MNHEY, CDR2 SVGEGT. The CDR3 is made up of 16 amino acids. V was clipped by 6 bases and J by 3 bases; unmatched bases: 7. The sample comes from a study of blood T cell repertoires in COVID-19. Study at large: Samples taken during acute and convalescent COVID-19 were collected in the United States, Italy and Spain.

TCRdb keeps only in-frame clones here, not all; method: immunoSEQ multiplex PCR. The sample has a few hundred thousand clones; less than 90% are singletons. The sample was PBMCs or T cells enriched from blood (not recorded which). The clonotype originates from a woman in her 50s in a cohort exposed to, infected with or recovered from COVID-19 (not recorded which). The V gene is TRBV6-2 or TRBV6-3, the J gene TRBJ2-2, with TRBD1 matching over 10 bases. CDR3 nucleotides: TGTGCCAGCAGCCGAAGCGGGACAGGGGACACCGGGGAGCTGTTTTTT. This encodes CASSRSGTGDTGELFF.